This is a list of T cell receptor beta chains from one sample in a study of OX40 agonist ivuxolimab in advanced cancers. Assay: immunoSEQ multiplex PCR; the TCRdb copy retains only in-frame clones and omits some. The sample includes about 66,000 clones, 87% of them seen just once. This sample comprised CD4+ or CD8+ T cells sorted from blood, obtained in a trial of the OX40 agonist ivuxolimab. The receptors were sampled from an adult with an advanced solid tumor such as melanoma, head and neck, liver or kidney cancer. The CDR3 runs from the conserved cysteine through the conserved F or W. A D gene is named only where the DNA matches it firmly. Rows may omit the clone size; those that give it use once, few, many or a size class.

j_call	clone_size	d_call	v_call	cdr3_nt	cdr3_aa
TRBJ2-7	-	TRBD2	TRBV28	TGTGCCAGCAGTTCATCCTCAGCGGGACGGTCCTACGAGCAGTACTTC	CASSSSSAGRSYEQYF
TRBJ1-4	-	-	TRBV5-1	TGCGCCAGCAGCTGGGACGATTCTAATGAAAAACTGTTTTTT	CASSWDDSNEKLFF
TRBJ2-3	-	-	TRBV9	TGTGCCAGCAGCGTATTTTGGGGGGATCACACAGATACGCAGTATTTT	CASSVFWGDHTDTQYF
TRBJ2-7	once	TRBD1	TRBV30	TGTGCCTGGAGTAAAGGACAGGGTGACTACGAGCAGTACTTC	CAWSKGQGDYEQYF
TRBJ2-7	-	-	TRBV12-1	TGTGCCAGCAGCTTTGCGCTACAGGGAATCTCCTACGAGCAGTACTTC	CASSFALQGISYEQYF
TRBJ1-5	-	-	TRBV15	TGTGCCACCAGCAGAACCCTACAGGGATTTCAGCCCCAGCATTTT	CATSRTLQGFQPQHF
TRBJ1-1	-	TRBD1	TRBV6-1	TGTGCCAGCAGTGAAGGGATAGGGACAGGGGTTACTGAAGCTTTCTTT	CASSEGIGTGVTEAFF
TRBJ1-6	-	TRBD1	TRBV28	TGTGCCAGCAGTTTACAGGGGGCGCAGATTGTTAGTGGTTCACCCCTCCACTTT	CASSLQGAQIVSGSPLHF
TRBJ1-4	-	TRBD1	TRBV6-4	TGTGCCAGCAGTGACGGGACAGGGAATGAAAAACTGTTTTTT	CASSDGTGNEKLFF
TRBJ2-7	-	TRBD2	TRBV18	TGTGCCAGCTCTCCGGGACTAGCGGGACAGGAGCAGTACTTC	CASSPGLAGQEQYF
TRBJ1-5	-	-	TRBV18	TGTGCCAGCTCCCCGGGGGGGCCCCAGCATTTT	CASSPGGPQHF
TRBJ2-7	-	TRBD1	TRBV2	TGTGCCAGCAGTTTCCGGGACAGGGGAACCTACGAGCAGTACTTC	CASSFRDRGTYEQYF
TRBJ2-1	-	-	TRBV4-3	TGCGCCAGCAGCCTCATGACAGCCGTCTCCTACAATGAGCAGTTCTTC	CASSLMTAVSYNEQFF
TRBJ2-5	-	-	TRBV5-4	TGTGCCAGCAGCTTGGAGCCTCTCCAAGAGACCCAGTACTTC	CASSLEPLQETQYF
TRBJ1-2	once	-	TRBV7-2	TGTGCCAGCAGCCTAGGAACTCAGGGCCGTGGCTACACCTTC	CASSLGTQGRGYTF
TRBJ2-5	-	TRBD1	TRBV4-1	TGCGCCAGCAGCCAAGGAGACAGGGCTCAAGAGACCCAGTACTTC	CASSQGDRAQETQYF
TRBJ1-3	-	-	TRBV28	TGTGCCGCCCACAGGCAGCCTGGAAACACCATATATTTT	CAAHRQPGNTIYF
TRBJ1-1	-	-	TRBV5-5	TGTGCCAGCAGCTTTTGGCAAACGAACACTGAAGCTTTCTTT	CASSFWQTNTEAFF
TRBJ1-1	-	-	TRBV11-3	TGTGCCAGCAGCGCCTCCATGAACACTGAAGCTTTCTTT	CASSASMNTEAFF
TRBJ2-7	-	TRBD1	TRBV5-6	TGTGCCAGCAGCTCAGAACTGACAGGGATCTCCTACGAGCAGTACTTC	CASSSELTGISYEQYF
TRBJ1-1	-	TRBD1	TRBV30	TGTGCCTGGAGGGGGACAGGGAAGGGAATGAACACTGAAGCTTTCTTT	CAWRGTGKGMNTEAFF
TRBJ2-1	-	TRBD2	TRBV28	TGTGCCAGCAGGCAGCCTCCGGGACTAGCGTCAAGATCCTACAATGAGCAGTTCTTC	CASRQPPGLASRSYNEQFF
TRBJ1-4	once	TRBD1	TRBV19	TGTGCCAGTAGCCAACAGGGGTTCAATGAAAAACTGTTTTTT	CASSQQGFNEKLFF
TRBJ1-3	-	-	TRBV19	TGTGCCAGTAGTATTGACTACGGGTCTGGAAACACCATATATTTT	CASSIDYGSGNTIYF
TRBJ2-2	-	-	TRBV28	TGTGCCAGCAGTTTATCCAGGCAGGGCGGGGAGCTGTTTTTT	CASSLSRQGGELFF
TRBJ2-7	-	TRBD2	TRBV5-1	TGCGCCAGCAGCTTGGGGGAGGGATTGGGCTACGAGCAGTACTTC	CASSLGEGLGYEQYF
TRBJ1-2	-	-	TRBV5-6	TGTGCCACCGAACAGGGCTCTGGTGGCTACACCTTC	CATEQGSGGYTF
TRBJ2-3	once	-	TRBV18	TGTGCCAGCTCACCACCTCCAGGCTACACAGATACGCAGTATTTT	CASSPPPGYTDTQYF
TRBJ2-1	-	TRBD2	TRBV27	TGTGCCAGCAGACGAGCGGAGGGAGGGGTCCTATACAATGAGCAGTTCTTC	CASRRAEGGVLYNEQFF
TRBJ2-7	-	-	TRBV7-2	TGTGCCAGCAGCTTAGTCCGGCTGAGCAACGAGCAGTACTTC	CASSLVRLSNEQYF
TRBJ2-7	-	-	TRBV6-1	TGTGCCAGCAGTGTTGGCCCAGCCTACGAGCAGTACTTC	CASSVGPAYEQYF
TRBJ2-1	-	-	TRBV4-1	TGCGCCAGCAGCCAGATCGGGGGCGGGAGTCGAAATGAGCAGTTCTTC	CASSQIGGGSRNEQFF
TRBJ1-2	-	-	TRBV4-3	TGCGCCAGCAGCCCTTTGGGTCAGGGCGGCTATGGCTACACCTTC	CASSPLGQGGYGYTF
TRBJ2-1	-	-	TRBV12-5	TGTGCTAGTGGTTTGGTAAAGGGCACTGGGAAGGTATACGATGAGCAGTTCTTC	CASGLVKGTGKVYDEQFF
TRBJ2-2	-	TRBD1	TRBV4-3	TGCGCCAGCAGCCAGACTTCAAACCGGGACAGGGTGTCCGGGGAGCTGTTTTTT	CASSQTSNRDRVSGELFF
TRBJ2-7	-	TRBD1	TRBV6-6	TGTGCCAGCAGTTCAAGGACAGGGGCCGGGGAGCAGTACTTC	CASSSRTGAGEQYF
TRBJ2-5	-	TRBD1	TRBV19	TGTGCCAGTAGTATAACCCTCGACAGGGCGGGAGAGACCCAGTACTTC	CASSITLDRAGETQYF
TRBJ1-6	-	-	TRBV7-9	TGTGCCAGCAGCTTATCAAACCGGGAAACACCCCTCCACTTT	CASSLSNRETPLHF
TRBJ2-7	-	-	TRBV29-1	TGCAGCGTTGCCTACAGGGTAGACTCCTACGAGCAGTACTTC	CSVAYRVDSYEQYF
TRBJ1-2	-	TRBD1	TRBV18	TGTGCCAGCTCACCCGGACAGGGGGCGCAAGGCTACACCTTC	CASSPGQGAQGYTF
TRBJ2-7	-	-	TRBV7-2	TGTGCCAGCAGCGGGACCTTTAGCGGCGGGATGGTCGAGCAGTACTTC	CASSGTFSGGMVEQYF
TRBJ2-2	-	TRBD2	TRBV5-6	TGTGCCAGCAGCTTGGCCCACGGGAGGGCCGGGGAGCTGTTTTTT	CASSLAHGRAGELFF
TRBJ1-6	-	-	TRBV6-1	TGTGCCAGCAGTGAAGGCCCGGTTTATAATTCACCCCTCCACTTT	CASSEGPVYNSPLHF
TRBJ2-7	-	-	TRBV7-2	TGTGCCAGCAGCTTAGGTGAATACTTAATTGGGAATCCCTACGAGCAGTACTTC	CASSLGEYLIGNPYEQYF
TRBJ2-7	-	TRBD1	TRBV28	TGTGCCAGCAGCCTAACAGGGGCAGCGATCCCCCACGAGCAGTACTTC	CASSLTGAAIPHEQYF
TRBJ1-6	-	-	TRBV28	TGTGCCAGCAGTTTAATGAGGGGGGGTAACCCCCTCCACTTT	CASSLMRGGNPLHF
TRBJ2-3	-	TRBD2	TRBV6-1	TGTGCCAGCAGTGGGACTAGCGGGGTGGATACGCAGTATTTT	CASSGTSGVDTQYF
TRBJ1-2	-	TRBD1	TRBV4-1	TGCGCCAGCAGCCAAGCTGGACAGGCCTATGGCTACACCTTC	CASSQAGQAYGYTF
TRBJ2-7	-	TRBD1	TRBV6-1	TGTGCCAGCAGCAGGACAGGGGCAAACGAGCAGTACTTC	CASSRTGANEQYF
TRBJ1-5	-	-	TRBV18	TGTGCCAGCTCCCCTAACAGGGGCAATCAGCCCCAGCATTTT	CASSPNRGNQPQHF